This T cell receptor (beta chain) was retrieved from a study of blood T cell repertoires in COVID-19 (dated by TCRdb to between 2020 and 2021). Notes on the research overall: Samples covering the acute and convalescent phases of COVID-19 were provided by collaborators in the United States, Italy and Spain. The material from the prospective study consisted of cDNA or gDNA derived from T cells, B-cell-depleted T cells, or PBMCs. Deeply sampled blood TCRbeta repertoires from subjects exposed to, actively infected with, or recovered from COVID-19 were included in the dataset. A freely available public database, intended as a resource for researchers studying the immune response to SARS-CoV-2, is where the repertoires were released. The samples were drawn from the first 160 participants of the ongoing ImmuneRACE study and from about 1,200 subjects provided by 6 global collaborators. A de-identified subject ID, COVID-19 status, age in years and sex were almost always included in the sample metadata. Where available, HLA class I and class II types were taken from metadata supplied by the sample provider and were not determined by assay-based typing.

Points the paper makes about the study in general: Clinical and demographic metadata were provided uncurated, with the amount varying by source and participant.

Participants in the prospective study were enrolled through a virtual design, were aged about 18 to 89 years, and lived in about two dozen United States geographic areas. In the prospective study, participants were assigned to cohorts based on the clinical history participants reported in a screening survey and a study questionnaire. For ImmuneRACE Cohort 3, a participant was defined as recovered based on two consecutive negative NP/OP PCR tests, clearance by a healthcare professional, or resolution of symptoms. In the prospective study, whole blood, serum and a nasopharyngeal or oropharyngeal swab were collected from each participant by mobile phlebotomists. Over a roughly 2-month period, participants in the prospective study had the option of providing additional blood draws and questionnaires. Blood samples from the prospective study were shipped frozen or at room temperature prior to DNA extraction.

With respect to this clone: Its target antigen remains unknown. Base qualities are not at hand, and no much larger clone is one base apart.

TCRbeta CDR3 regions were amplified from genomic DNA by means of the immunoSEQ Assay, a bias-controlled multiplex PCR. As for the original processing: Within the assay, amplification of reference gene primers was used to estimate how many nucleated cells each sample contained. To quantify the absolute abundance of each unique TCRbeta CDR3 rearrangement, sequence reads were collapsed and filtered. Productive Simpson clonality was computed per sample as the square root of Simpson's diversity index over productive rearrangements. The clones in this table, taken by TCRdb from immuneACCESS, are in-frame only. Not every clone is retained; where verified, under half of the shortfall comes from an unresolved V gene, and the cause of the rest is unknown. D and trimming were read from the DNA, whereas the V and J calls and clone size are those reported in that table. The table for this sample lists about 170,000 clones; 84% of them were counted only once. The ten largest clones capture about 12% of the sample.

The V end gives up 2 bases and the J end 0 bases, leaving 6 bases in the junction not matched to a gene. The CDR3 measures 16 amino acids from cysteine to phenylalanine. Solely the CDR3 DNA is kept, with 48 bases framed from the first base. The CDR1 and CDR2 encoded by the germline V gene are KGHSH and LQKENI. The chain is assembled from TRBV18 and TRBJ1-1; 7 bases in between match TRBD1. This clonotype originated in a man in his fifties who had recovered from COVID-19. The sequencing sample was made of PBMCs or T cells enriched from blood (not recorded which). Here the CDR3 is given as CASSPEGGPMNTEAFF. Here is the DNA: TGTGCCAGCTCACCAGAAGGGGGCCCCATGAACACTGAAGCTTTCTTT.